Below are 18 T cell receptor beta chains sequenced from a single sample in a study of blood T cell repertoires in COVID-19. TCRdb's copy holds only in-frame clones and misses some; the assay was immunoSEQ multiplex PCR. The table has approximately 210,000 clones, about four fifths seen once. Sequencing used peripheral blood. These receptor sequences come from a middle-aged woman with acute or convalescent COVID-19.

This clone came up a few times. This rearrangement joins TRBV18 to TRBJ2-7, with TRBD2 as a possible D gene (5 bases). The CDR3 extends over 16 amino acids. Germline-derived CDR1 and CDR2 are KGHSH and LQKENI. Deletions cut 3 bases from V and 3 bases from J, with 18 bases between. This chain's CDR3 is CASSPATRNSYYEQYF. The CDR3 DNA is TGTGCCAGCTCACCCGCCACTAGAAACAGTTACTACGAGCAGTACTTC.

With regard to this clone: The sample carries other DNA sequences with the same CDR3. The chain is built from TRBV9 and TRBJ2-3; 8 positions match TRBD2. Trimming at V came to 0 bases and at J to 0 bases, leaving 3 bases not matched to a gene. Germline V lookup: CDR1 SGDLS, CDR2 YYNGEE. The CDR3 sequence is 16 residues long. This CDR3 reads CASSVVPSGSTDTQYF. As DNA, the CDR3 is TGTGCCAGCAGCGTAGTCCCTAGCGGGAGCACAGATACGCAGTATTTT.

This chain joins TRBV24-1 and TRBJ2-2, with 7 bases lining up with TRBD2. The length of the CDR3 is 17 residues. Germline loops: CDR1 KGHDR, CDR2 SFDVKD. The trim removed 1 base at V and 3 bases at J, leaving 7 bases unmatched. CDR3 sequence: CATSDFWEGLDTGELFF. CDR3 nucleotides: TGTGCCACCAGTGATTTTTGGGAGGGGCTAGACACCGGGGAGCTGTTTTTT.

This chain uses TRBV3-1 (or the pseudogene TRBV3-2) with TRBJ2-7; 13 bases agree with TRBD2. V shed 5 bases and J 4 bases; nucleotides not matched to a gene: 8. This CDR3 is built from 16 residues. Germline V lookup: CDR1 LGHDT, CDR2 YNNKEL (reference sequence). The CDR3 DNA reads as TGTGCCAGCAGCAAGAGCGGGACTAGCGGGACTTACGAGCAGTACTTC. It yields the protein CASSKSGTSGTYEQYF.

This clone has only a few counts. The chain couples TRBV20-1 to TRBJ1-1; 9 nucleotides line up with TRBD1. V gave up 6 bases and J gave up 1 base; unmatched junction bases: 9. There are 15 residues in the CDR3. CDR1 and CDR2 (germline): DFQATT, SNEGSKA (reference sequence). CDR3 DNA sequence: TGCAGTGCCAGTTACAGGGGGCTGCGGAACACTGAAGCTTTCTTT. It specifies CSASYRGLRNTEAFF.

CDR3 residues: CASQRGQLTTGELFF. CDR3 sequence (DNA): TGTGCCAGCCAAAGGGGACAACTTACCACCGGGGAGCTGTTTTTT. The rearrangement uses TRBV6-5 and TRBJ2-2; possible D gene TRBD1, 6 bases. Germline lookup yields CDR1 MNHEY and CDR2 SVGAGI. V lost 8 bases and J 4 bases, leaving 17 bases between the germline ends. The CDR3 runs to 15 residues.

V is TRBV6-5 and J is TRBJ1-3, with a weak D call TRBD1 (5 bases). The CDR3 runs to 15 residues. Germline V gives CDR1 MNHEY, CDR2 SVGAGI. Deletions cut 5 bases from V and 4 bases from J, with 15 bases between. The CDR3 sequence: CASSRGSAWGNTIYF. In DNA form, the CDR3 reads TGTGCCAGCAGTAGGGGATCTGCTTGGGGAAACACCATATATTTT.

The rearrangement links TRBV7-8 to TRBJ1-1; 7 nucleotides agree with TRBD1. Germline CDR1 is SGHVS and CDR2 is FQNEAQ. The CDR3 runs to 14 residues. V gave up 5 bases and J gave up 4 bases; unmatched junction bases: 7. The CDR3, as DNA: TGTGCCAGCAGCCCGACAGGGAGGAGCACTGAAGCTTTCTTT. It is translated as CASSPTGRSTEAFF.

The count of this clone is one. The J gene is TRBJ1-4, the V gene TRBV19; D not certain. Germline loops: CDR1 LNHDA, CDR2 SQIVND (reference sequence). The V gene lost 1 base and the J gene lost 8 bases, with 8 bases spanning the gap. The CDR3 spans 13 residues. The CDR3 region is CASSIVAREKLFF. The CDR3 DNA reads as TGTGCCAGTAGTATAGTAGCACGCGAAAAACTGTTTTTT.

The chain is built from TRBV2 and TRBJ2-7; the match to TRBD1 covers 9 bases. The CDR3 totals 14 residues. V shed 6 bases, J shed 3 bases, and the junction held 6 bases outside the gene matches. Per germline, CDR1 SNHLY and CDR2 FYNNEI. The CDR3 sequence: CASRAGTGSYEQYF. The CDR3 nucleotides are TGTGCCAGCAGAGCCGGGACAGGGAGCTACGAGCAGTACTTC.

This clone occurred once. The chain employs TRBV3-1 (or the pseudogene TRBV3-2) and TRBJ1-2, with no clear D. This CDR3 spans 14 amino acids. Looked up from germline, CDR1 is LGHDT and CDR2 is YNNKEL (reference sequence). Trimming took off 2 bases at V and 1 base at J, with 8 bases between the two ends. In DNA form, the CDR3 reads TGTGCCAGCAGCCAAAGCCACAGTAACTATGGCTACACCTTC. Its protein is CASSQSHSNYGYTF.

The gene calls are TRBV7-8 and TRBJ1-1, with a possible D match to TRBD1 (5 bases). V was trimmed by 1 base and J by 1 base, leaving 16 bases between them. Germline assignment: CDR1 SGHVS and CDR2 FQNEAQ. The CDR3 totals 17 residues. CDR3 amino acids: CASSLDWTRRGNTEAFF. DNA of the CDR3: TGTGCCAGCAGCTTAGACTGGACGAGGAGGGGGAACACTGAAGCTTTCTTT.

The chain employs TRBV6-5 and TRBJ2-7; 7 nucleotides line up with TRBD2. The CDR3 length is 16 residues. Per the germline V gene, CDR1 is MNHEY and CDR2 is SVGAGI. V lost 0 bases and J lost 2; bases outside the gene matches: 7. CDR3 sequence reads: CASSYSGGRTTYEQYF. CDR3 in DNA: TGTGCCAGCAGTTACTCTGGCGGGAGAACGACCTACGAGCAGTACTTC.

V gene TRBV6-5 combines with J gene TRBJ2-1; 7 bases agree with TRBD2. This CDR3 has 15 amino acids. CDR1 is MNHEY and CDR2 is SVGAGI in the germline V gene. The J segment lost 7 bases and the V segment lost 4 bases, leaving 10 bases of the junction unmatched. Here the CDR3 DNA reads TGTGCCAGCAGTTGGGCTAGCGGCGGGTTGAATGAGCAGTTCTTC. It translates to CASSWASGGLNEQFF.

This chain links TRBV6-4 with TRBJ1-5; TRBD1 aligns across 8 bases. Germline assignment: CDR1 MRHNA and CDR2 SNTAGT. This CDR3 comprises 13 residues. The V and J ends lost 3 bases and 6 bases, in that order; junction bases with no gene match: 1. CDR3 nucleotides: TGTGCCAGCAGTGAAACAGGGGGTCAGCCCCAGCATTTT. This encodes CASSETGGQPQHF.

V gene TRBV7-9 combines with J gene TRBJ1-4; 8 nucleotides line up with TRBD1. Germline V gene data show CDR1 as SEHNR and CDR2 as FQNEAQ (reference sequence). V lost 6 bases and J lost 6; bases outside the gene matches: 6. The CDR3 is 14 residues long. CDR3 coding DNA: TGTGCCAGCAGATCGCAGGGGGCTTATGAAAAACTGTTTTTT. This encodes CASRSQGAYEKLFF.

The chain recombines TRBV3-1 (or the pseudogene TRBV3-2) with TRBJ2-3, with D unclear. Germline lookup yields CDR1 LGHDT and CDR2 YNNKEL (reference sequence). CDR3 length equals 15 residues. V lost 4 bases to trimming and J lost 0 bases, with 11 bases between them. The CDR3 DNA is TGTGCCAGCAGCCCTACTTCGACTAGCACAGATACGCAGTATTTT. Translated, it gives CASSPTSTSTDTQYF.

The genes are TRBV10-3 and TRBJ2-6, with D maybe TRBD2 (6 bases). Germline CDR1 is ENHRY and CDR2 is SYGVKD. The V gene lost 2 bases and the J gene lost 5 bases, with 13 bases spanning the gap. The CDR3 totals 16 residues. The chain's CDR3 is CAISERWEVRANVLTF. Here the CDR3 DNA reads TGTGCCATCAGTGAGCGATGGGAGGTCCGGGCCAACGTCCTGACTTTC.